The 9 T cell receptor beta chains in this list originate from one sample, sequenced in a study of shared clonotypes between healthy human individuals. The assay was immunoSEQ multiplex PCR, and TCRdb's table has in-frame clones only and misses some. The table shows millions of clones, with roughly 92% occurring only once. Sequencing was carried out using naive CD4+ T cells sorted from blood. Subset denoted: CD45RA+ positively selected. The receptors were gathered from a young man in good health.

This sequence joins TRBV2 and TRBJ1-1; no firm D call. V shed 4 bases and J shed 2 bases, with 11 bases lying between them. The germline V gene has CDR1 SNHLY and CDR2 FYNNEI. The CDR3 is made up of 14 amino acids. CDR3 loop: CASSAEVLNTEAFF. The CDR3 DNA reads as TGTGCCAGCAGTGCGGAGGTGTTAAACACTGAAGCTTTCTTT.

The CDR3 reads CASSYGSGQDYGYTF. The CDR3 region has the DNA TGTGCCAGCAGTTACGGGAGCGGTCAGGACTATGGCTACACCTTC. V is TRBV6-6 and J is TRBJ1-2; D is undetermined. Trimming removed 2 bases at V and 3 bases at J, with 13 bases between. CDR1 is MNHNY, CDR2 SVGAGI, per germline (reference sequence). The CDR3 loop spans 15 amino acids.

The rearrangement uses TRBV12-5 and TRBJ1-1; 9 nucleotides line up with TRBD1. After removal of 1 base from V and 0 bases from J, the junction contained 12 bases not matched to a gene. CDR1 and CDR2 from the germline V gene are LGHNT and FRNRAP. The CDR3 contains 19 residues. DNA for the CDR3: TGTGCTAGTGGTTTGGCCTCAAAGGACAGGGGATCGTTGAACACTGAAGCTTTCTTT. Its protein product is CASGLASKDRGSLNTEAFF. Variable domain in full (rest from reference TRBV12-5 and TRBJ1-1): DARVTQTPRHKVTEMGQEVTMRCQPILGHNTVFWYRQTMMQGLELLAYFRNRAPLDDSGMPKDRFSAEMPDATLATLKIQPSEPRDSAVYFCASGLASKDRGSLNTEAFFGQGTRLTVV.

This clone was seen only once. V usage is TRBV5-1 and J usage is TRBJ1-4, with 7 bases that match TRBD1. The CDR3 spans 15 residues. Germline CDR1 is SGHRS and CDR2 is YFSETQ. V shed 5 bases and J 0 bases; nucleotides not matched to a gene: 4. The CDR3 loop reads CASRRTGATNEKLFF. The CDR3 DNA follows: TGCGCCAGCAGGCGTACAGGGGCAACTAATGAAAAACTGTTTTTT.

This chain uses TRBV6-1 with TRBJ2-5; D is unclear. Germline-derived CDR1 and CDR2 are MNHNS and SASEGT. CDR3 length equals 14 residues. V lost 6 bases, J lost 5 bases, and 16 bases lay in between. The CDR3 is CASREPQSEETQYF. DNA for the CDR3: TGTGCCAGCAGAGAACCACAATCGGAGGAGACCCAGTACTTC.

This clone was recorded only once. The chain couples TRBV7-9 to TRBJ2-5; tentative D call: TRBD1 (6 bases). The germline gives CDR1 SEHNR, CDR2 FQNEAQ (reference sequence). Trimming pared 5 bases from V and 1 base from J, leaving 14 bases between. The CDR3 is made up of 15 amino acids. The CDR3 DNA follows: TGTGCCAGCAGCGAAGGACAGAAGTTCCAAGAGACCCAGTACTTC. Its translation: CASSEGQKFQETQYF.

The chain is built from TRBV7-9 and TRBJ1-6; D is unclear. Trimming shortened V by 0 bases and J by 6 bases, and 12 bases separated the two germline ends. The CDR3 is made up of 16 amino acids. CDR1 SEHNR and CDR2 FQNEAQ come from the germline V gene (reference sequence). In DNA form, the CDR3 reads TGTGCCAGCAGCTTAGCCAACGCACTACTTAATTCACCCCTCCACTTT. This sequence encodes CASSLANALLNSPLHF.

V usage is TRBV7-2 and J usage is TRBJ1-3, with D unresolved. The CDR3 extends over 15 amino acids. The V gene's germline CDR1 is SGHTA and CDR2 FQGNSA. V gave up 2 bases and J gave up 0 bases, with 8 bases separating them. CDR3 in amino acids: CASSLPFGSGNTIYF. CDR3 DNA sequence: TGTGCCAGCAGCTTACCCTTTGGCTCTGGAAACACCATATATTTT. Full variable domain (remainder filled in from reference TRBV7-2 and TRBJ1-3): GAGVSQSPSNKVTEKGKDVELRCDPISGHTALYWYRQSLGQGLEFLIYFQGNSAPDKSGLPSDRFSAERTGGSVSTLTIQRTQQEDSAVYLCASSLPFGSGNTIYFGEGSWLTVV.

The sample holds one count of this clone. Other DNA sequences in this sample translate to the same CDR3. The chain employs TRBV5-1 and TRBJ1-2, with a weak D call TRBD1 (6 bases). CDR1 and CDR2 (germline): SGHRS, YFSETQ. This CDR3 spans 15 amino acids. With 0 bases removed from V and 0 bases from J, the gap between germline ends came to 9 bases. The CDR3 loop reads CASSLEAGANYGYTF. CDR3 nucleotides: TGCGCCAGCAGCTTGGAGGCAGGGGCTAACTATGGCTACACCTTC.